These 23 T cell receptor beta chains were sequenced from one sample in a study of blood T cell repertoires in COVID-19. Repertoires were generated with immunoSEQ multiplex PCR, while TCRdb's copy carries only in-frame clones and drops some. The sample has approximately 280,000 clones, approximately 90% seen once. Sequenced material: peripheral blood. The receptors stem from a woman aged 25 to 39 with COVID-19, enrolled during active disease.

The chain couples TRBV5-1 to TRBJ2-2; D unclear. The CDR3 extends over 13 amino acids. In germline, CDR1 is SGHRS, CDR2 YFSETQ. V was trimmed by 1 base and J by 3 bases, leaving 4 bases between them. CDR3 sequence: CASSLQDTGELFF. CDR3 nucleotide sequence: TGCGCCAGCAGCTTGCAGGACACCGGGGAGCTGTTTTTT.

Turning to this clone: Other DNA variants within this sample encode the same CDR3. This chain connects TRBV5-1 to TRBJ2-7, with D possibly TRBD2 on 5 matching bases. CDR1 is SGHRS and CDR2 is YFSETQ in the germline V gene. CDR3 length: 13 residues. V was pared by 0 bases and J by 2 bases, with 6 bases between. This chain's CDR3 is CASSLAGTYEQYF. The DNA for the CDR3 is TGCGCCAGCAGCTTGGCGGGAACCTACGAGCAGTACTTC.

This rearrangement joins TRBV2 to TRBJ1-5; D ambiguous. V was cut by 3 bases and J by 5 bases, with 8 bases left in between. The CDR3 sequence is 13 residues long. Germline CDR1 and CDR2: SNHLY and FYNNEI. The chain's CDR3 is CASSDEADQPQHF. The CDR3 coding sequence is TGTGCCAGCAGTGACGAGGCGGATCAGCCCCAGCATTTT.

This clone was seen once. This chain connects TRBV28 to TRBJ1-2; D call uncertain. The CDR3 extends over 13 amino acids. Germline V CDR1 and CDR2: MDHEN, SYDVKM. V dropped 3 bases and J dropped 8 bases, with 13 bases sitting between them. Here the CDR3 reads CASSFTPVQGYTF. DNA of the CDR3: TGTGCCAGCAGTTTCACCCCCGTACAGGGCTACACCTTC.

This chain joins TRBV4-1 and TRBJ1-5; 9 bases match TRBD1. The CDR3 contains 18 residues. The ends lost 0 bases at V and 4 bases at J; junction bases unmatched: 10. In germline, CDR1 is MGHRA, CDR2 YSYEKL. In DNA form, the CDR3 reads TGCGCCAGCAGCCAAGACCCCGGGACAGGGTCCCCAAATCAGCCCCAGCATTTT. Translated, it gives CASSQDPGTGSPNQPQHF.

The V call is TRBV3-1 (or the pseudogene TRBV3-2), the J call TRBJ2-4; D is possibly TRBD1 (6 bases). Trimming left V 0 bases short and J 8 bases short, with 17 bases between. This CDR3 is 16 amino acids long. Germline V CDR1 and CDR2: LGHDT, YNNKEL (reference sequence). The CDR3 sequence: CASSQDSSGTRDIQYF. Here the CDR3 DNA reads TGTGCCAGCAGCCAAGACTCGTCCGGGACAAGGGACATTCAGTACTTC.

This clone has a handful of counts. The J gene is TRBJ2-2, the V gene TRBV4-1, with TRBD1 matching 9 bases. Trimming removed 1 base from V and 2 bases from J; junction bases left unmatched: 5. Germline V lookup: CDR1 MGHRA, CDR2 YSYEKL. The CDR3 extends over 17 amino acids. CDR3 in DNA: TGCGCCAGCAGCCAAGCCCCGGGACAGGGAAACACCGGGGAGCTGTTTTTT. Translating gives CASSQAPGQGNTGELFF.

This chain links TRBV11-2 with TRBJ1-1; perhaps TRBD1 as D (6 bases). Trimming took off 0 bases at V and 1 base at J, with 12 bases between the two ends. The germline V gene encodes CDR1 SGHAT and CDR2 FQNNGV. The CDR3 is 16 residues long. The DNA of the CDR3 is TGTGCCAGCAGCTTAGATCTGGTCAGGGGGAACACTGAAGCTTTCTTT. This encodes CASSLDLVRGNTEAFF.

This chain uses TRBV5-1 with TRBJ1-6, with TRBD1 matching 10 bases. Germline loops: CDR1 SGHRS, CDR2 YFSETQ. CDR3 length: 17 amino acids. J gave up 9 bases and V 0 bases, and 9 bases lay outside the gene matches. The DNA for the CDR3 is TGCGCCAGCAGCTTGGTCGGGACAGGGGCCGGTAGTTCACCCCTCCACTTT. This translates into CASSLVGTGAGSSPLHF.

This chain connects TRBV28 to TRBJ1-1; D gene uncertain. Deletions cut 5 bases from V and 2 bases from J, with 21 bases between. CDR3 length equals 17 residues. From germline, CDR1 is MDHEN and CDR2 SYDVKM. CDR3 region: CASSGSGGKKPNTEAFF. In nucleotides, the CDR3 is TGTGCCAGCAGTGGTTCGGGAGGGAAGAAGCCAAACACTGAAGCTTTCTTT.

The chain links TRBV7-9 to TRBJ2-3; 10 nucleotides line up with TRBD2. V was clipped by 4 bases and J by 2 bases; unmatched bases: 3. The germline gives CDR1 SEHNR, CDR2 FQNEAQ (reference sequence). The CDR3 length is 15 residues. The CDR3 DNA is TGTGCCAGCAGCTCGAGCGGGAGGGCCACAGATACGCAGTATTTT. Translating it yields CASSSSGRATDTQYF. Full variable domain (remainder filled in from reference TRBV7-9 and TRBJ2-3): DTGVSQNPRHKITKRGQNVTFRCDPISEHNRLYWYRQTLGQGPEFLTYFQNEAQLEKSRLLSDRFSAERPKGSFSTLEIQRTEQGDSAMYLCASSSSGRATDTQYFGPGTRLTVL.

The rearrangement links TRBV27 to TRBJ1-5, with 7 bases lining up with TRBD1. There are 16 residues in the CDR3. Trimming removed 10 bases from V and 5 bases from J; junction bases left unmatched: 17. Germline CDR1 reads MNHEY; CDR2 reads SMNVEV (reference sequence). This CDR3 reads CANDPRDRTGDQPQHF. For the CDR3, the DNA is TGTGCCAACGACCCACGAGATAGAACAGGGGATCAGCCCCAGCATTTT.

The rearrangement joins TRBV10-3 to TRBJ1-1; D is uncertain. In germline, CDR1 is ENHRY, CDR2 SYGVKD. The CDR3 sequence is 12 residues long. With 4 bases removed from V and 4 bases from J, the gap between germline ends came to 7 bases. The CDR3 loop reads CAISALGTEAFF. The CDR3 nucleotides are TGTGCCATCAGTGCCCTAGGCACTGAAGCTTTCTTT.

The chain couples TRBV25-1 to TRBJ1-5, with 11 bases matching TRBD1. This CDR3 has 16 amino acids. Trimming at V came to 3 bases and at J to 2 bases, leaving 3 bases not matched to a gene. Germline CDR1 is MGHDK and CDR2 is SYGVNS. The CDR3 nucleotides read TGTGCCAGCAGTGATGGGACAGGGGGGCGCAATCAGCCCCAGCATTTT. Translation: CASSDGTGGRNQPQHF.

This chain joins TRBV11-1 and TRBJ1-1, with a weak D call TRBD1 (6 bases). The CDR3 has 13 residues. CDR1 SGHAT and CDR2 FQDESV come from the germline V gene (reference sequence). Deletions cut 3 bases from V and 2 bases from J, with 7 bases between. The CDR3 DNA is TGTGCCAGCAGCTTGGGACAAAACACTGAAGCTTTCTTT. It codes for CASSLGQNTEAFF.

V usage is TRBV7-2 and J usage is TRBJ1-5; 11 nucleotides match TRBD1. V shed 7 bases, J shed 11 bases, and the junction held 10 bases outside the gene matches. Germline lookup yields CDR1 SGHTA and CDR2 FQGNSA. The CDR3 is 14 amino acids. This CDR3 is CASTPQRGQGAQHF. The CDR3 region has the DNA TGTGCCAGCACCCCCCAGCGGGGACAGGGGGCCCAGCATTTT.

The chain carries TRBV6-1 and TRBJ2-1; 7 bases line up with TRBD2. Germline-derived CDR1 and CDR2 are MNHNS and SASEGT. CDR3 length equals 18 residues. V lost 4 bases, J lost 1 base, and 13 bases stayed unmatched. This CDR3 is CASSGDGGYGRSYNEQFF. For the CDR3, the DNA is TGTGCCAGCAGTGGGGATGGTGGGTACGGGAGGTCCTACAATGAGCAGTTCTTC.

With regard to this clone: The same CDR3 arises from other DNA sequences in this sample as well. The chain has TRBV9 and TRBJ2-2; TRBD2 agrees at 7 bases. CDR3 length equals 13 residues. CDR1 SGDLS and CDR2 YYNGEE come from the germline V gene. After removal of 0 bases from V and 7 bases from J, the junction contained 0 bases not matched to a gene. This CDR3 reads CASSVGTSGELFF. The CDR3 nucleotides read TGTGCCAGCAGCGTAGGGACTAGCGGGGAGCTGTTTTTT.

The chain combines TRBV5-1 with TRBJ2-2; 9 positions match TRBD2. Germline trimming cut 0 bases from V and 1 base from J; bases unmatched to any gene: 1. The CDR3 is 16 amino acids. Germline CDR1 reads SGHRS; CDR2 reads YFSETQ. The CDR3 protein is CASSLALAGNTGELFF. CDR3 sequence (DNA): TGCGCCAGCAGCTTGGCACTAGCGGGGAACACCGGGGAGCTGTTTTTT.

The chain employs TRBV5-1 and TRBJ1-1, with a tentative D call TRBD1 (6 bases). V was shortened by 2 bases and J by 3 bases, with 11 bases between the two germline ends. Per the germline V gene, CDR1 is SGHRS and CDR2 is YFSETQ. The CDR3 is 14 residues long. CDR3 nucleotide sequence: TGCGCCAGCAGCTTAGCAGGGGCGGACACTGAAGCTTTCTTT. Its protein is CASSLAGADTEAFF. Full variable domain (rest looked up from reference TRBV5-1 and TRBJ1-1): KAGVTQTPRYLIKTRGQQVTLSCSPISGHRSVSWYQQTPGQGLQFLFEYFSETQRNKGNFPGRFSGRQFSNSRSEMNVSTLELGDSALYLCASSLAGADTEAFFGQGTRLTVV.

Here the CDR3 reads CASSYDRGHTEAFF. Here the CDR3 DNA reads TGTGCCAGCAGTTATGACAGGGGGCACACTGAAGCTTTCTTT. The V gene is TRBV6-2 or TRBV6-3, the J gene TRBJ1-1, with 10 bases aligning to TRBD1. CDR1 is MNHEY, CDR2 SVGEGT, per germline. V trimming: 3 bases; J trimming: 3 bases; junction bases outside the gene matches: 1. The CDR3 sequence is 14 residues long.

CDR3 protein: CASSKGYGRQKETQYF. CDR3 coding DNA: TGTGCCAGCAGCAAAGGGTATGGGAGGCAGAAAGAGACCCAGTACTTC. This chain joins TRBV21-1 and TRBJ2-5; the table's D gene call, TRBD2, was not cross checked with the DNA. TRBV21-1 corresponds to a pseudogene. The length of the CDR3 is 16 residues.

The chain uses TRBV19 and TRBJ1-5; weak D call: TRBD1 (6 bases). Germline V lookup: CDR1 LNHDA, CDR2 SQIVND (reference sequence). This CDR3 has 15 residues. Trimming shortened V by 3 bases and J by 1 base, and 10 bases separated the two germline ends. CDR3 bases: TGTGCCAGTAGTATCCCCAGGGGAAGCAATCAGCCCCAGCATTTT. This encodes CASSIPRGSNQPQHF.